Presented here are 20 T cell receptor beta chains from one specimen sequenced in a study of CD4 T cells in relation to SARS-CoV-2 and coronaviruses. No antigen is known for these receptors. Data came from immunoSEQ multiplex PCR; TCRdb stores just in-frame clones and leaves some out. The table lists just over 35,000 clones, about 79% of them singletons. The sample comprised naive CD4+ T cells from PBMCs, cultured in vitro. Subset of the sample: naive CD4+ T cells isolated by negative enrichment. These receptors all stem from an adult with COVID-19.

V gene TRBV10-2 combines with J gene TRBJ2-2; 9 nucleotides line up with TRBD2. The CDR3 runs to 17 residues. The V gene's germline CDR1 is WSHSY and CDR2 SAAADI. V lost 3 bases to trimming and J lost 0 bases; unmatched junction nucleotides: 5. The chain's CDR3 is CASSDPSGDPNTGELFF. CDR3 nucleotides: TGCGCCAGCAGTGACCCTAGCGGGGACCCGAACACCGGGGAGCTGTTTTTT.

This sequence joins TRBV6-5 and TRBJ2-5, with 12 bases lining up with TRBD1. The V gene's germline CDR1 is MNHEY and CDR2 SVGAGI. The trim removed 6 bases at V and 4 bases at J, leaving 6 bases unmatched. The CDR3 consists of 15 residues. CDR3: CASSRAGQGAETQYF. In DNA, the CDR3 is TGTGCCAGCAGCAGAGCGGGACAGGGGGCAGAGACCCAGTACTTC.

V is TRBV6-1 and J is TRBJ2-7; the D gene is possibly TRBD1 (6 bases). Trimming removed 3 bases at V and 3 bases at J, with 15 bases between. CDR3 length: 15 residues. Germline CDR1 MNHNS, CDR2 SASEGT. The CDR3 here is CASSDMAGVGYEQYF. CDR3 DNA: TGTGCCAGCAGTGACATGGCAGGGGTTGGCTACGAGCAGTACTTC.

The chain recombines TRBV5-1 with TRBJ1-6, with TRBD1 as a possible D gene (5 bases). V lost 2 bases and J lost 10, with 16 bases in between. This CDR3 has 15 amino acids. The germline V gene has CDR1 SGHRS and CDR2 YFSETQ. CDR3 sequence: CASSLGPGQGSPLHF. The CDR3, as DNA: TGCGCCAGCAGCTTAGGCCCAGGGCAGGGATCACCCCTCCACTTT.

This chain joins TRBV28 and TRBJ2-2; tentatively, D is TRBD1 (6 bases). The germline V and J ends were trimmed by 3 bases and 1 base, with 9 bases remaining between them. CDR1 and CDR2 from the germline V gene are MDHEN and SYDVKM. The CDR3 extends over 15 amino acids. The CDR3: CASSFSGQNTGELFF. The CDR3, as DNA: TGTGCCAGCAGTTTCTCGGGACAGAACACCGGGGAGCTGTTTTTT. The full variable domain, completed using reference TRBV28 and TRBJ2-2, is DVKVTQSSRYLVKRTGEKVFLECVQDMDHENMFWYRQDPGLGLRLIYFSYDVKMKEKGDIPEGYSVSREKKERFSLILESASTNQTSMYLCASSFSGQNTGELFFGEGSRLTVL.

The rearrangement uses TRBV3-1 (or the pseudogene TRBV3-2) and TRBJ2-7, with TRBD2 identical over 16 bases. The length of the CDR3 is 15 residues. Losses at the gene ends were 7 bases for V and 4 bases for J; bases not matched to a gene: 4. CDR1 and CDR2 from the germline V gene are LGHDT and YNNKEL (reference sequence). The CDR3 region is CASTGTSGGGYEQYF. The CDR3 DNA follows: TGTGCCAGCACCGGGACTAGCGGGGGGGGGTACGAGCAGTACTTC.

V and J are TRBV19 and TRBJ2-1; the D call may be TRBD1 or TRBD2 (5 bases each). V was clipped by 2 bases and J by 6 bases, with 14 bases between them. From germline, CDR1 is LNHDA and CDR2 SQIVND (reference sequence). The CDR3 consists of 15 residues. This CDR3 is CASSITGTSPNEQFF. Written as DNA, the CDR3 is TGTGCCAGTAGTATAACCGGGACCTCCCCCAATGAGCAGTTCTTC.

CDR3 coding DNA: TGTGCCAGCAGCCAAGCCCGTGGGGCGGAGACCCAGTACTTC. Its protein product is CASSQARGAETQYF. The gene calls are TRBV3-1 (or the pseudogene TRBV3-2) and TRBJ2-5, with a possible D match to TRBD1 (5 bases). This CDR3 has 14 residues. Deletions cut 1 base from V and 5 bases from J, with 11 bases between. Germline values: CDR1 LGHDT, CDR2 YNNKEL (reference sequence).

The chain joins TRBV7-9 to TRBJ2-7; D might be TRBD2 (6 bases). The CDR3 loop spans 18 amino acids. The V end lost 1 base, the J end lost 5 bases, and 24 bases lay between the germline ends. The germline V gene has CDR1 SEHNR and CDR2 FQNEAQ (reference sequence). In DNA form, the CDR3 reads TGTGCCAGCAGCTTAGTCTCCTTATTTGCGCGGGATAGCGACGAGCAGTACTTC. Amino acids: CASSLVSLFARDSDEQYF. Full variable domain (outside the CDR3, taken from reference TRBV7-9 and TRBJ2-7): DTGVSQNPRHKITKRGQNVTFRCDPISEHNRLYWYRQTLGQGPEFLTYFQNEAQLEKSRLLSDRFSAERPKGSFSTLEIQRTEQGDSAMYLCASSLVSLFARDSDEQYFGPGTRLTVT.

The chain couples TRBV2 to TRBJ2-1, with D possibly being TRBD1 (6 bases). CDR3 length equals 13 residues. V lost 5 bases and J 14 bases, leaving 19 bases between the germline ends. In germline, CDR1 is SNHLY, CDR2 FYNNEI. The chain's CDR3 is CASSLGTPADEFF. CDR3 nucleotides: TGTGCCAGCAGTTTAGGGACACCGGCTGACGAGTTCTTC. The full variable domain, its missing parts supplied by reference TRBV2 and TRBJ2-1, is EPEVTQTPSHQVTQMGQEVILRCVPISNHLYFYWYRQILGQKVEFLVSFYNNEISEKSEIFDDQFSVERPDGSNFTLKIRSTKLEDSAMYFCASSLGTPADEFFGPGTRLTVL.

This chain joins TRBV3-1 (or the pseudogene TRBV3-2) and TRBJ2-3, with TRBD2 matching over 9 bases. Germline V gives CDR1 LGHDT, CDR2 YNNKEL (reference sequence). The CDR3 is 15 amino acids. V lost 10 bases and J lost 1; bases outside the gene matches: 9. The CDR3, as DNA: TGTGCCACTAGCGGGACCTCCAAGGGCACAGATACGCAGTATTTT. Translated: CATSGTSKGTDTQYF.

This chain connects TRBV7-9 to TRBJ1-2; tentative D call: TRBD1 (5 bases). Germline values: CDR1 SEHNR, CDR2 FQNEAQ (reference sequence). The CDR3 extends over 12 amino acids. Trimming removed 4 bases at V and 8 bases at J, with 11 bases between. The CDR3 region is CASSSGLIGYTF. The CDR3 coding sequence is TGTGCCAGCAGCTCGGGGCTTATAGGCTACACCTTC.

The chain uses TRBV5-1 and TRBJ2-3, with a tentative D call TRBD2 (6 bases). The length of the CDR3 is 15 residues. Germline-derived CDR1 and CDR2 are SGHRS and YFSETQ. V lost 2 bases and J lost 2, with 12 bases in between. For the CDR3, the DNA is TGCGCCAGCAGCTTTGCGCGGGATCACACAGATACGCAGTATTTT. Protein: CASSFARDHTDTQYF.

The gene calls are TRBV19 and TRBJ2-3; TRBD2 might be the D (6 bases). Germline CDR1 reads LNHDA; CDR2 reads SQIVND (reference sequence). V lost 2 bases and J 4 bases, leaving 13 bases between the germline ends. The CDR3 consists of 15 residues. The CDR3 DNA sequence: TGTGCCAGTAGTATATCGGCGGGAAGGCCAGATACGCAGTATTTT. Protein: CASSISAGRPDTQYF.

The chain joins TRBV27 to TRBJ1-5; 8 bases fit TRBD1. The germline CDR1 and CDR2 sequences are MNHEY and SMNVEV (reference sequence). After removal of 6 bases from V and 6 bases from J, the junction contained 4 bases not matched to a gene. There are 13 residues in the CDR3. CDR3 coding DNA: TGTGCCAGCAGCTCCGACAGGGGTCAGCCCCAGCATTTT. This sequence encodes CASSSDRGQPQHF.

The rearrangement links TRBV5-1 to TRBJ2-7; 8 nucleotides align to TRBD2. J lost 6 bases, V lost 0 bases, and 11 bases had no gene match. CDR3 size: 16 residues. Germline V lookup: CDR1 SGHRS, CDR2 YFSETQ. The CDR3 is CASSLGGIGRAFEQYF. The CDR3 nucleotides are TGCGCCAGCAGCTTGGGGGGTATCGGGAGGGCTTTCGAGCAGTACTTC.

The CDR3 here is CASRPRLAGRKSTDTQYF. CDR3 nucleotide sequence: TGTGCCAGCAGGCCGCGGCTAGCGGGACGGAAGAGCACAGATACGCAGTATTTT. The chain recombines TRBV7-9 with TRBJ2-3; 9 bases line up with TRBD2. Trimming took 6 bases from V and 0 from J; bases not matched to a gene: 13. The CDR3 runs 18 residues. CDR1 and CDR2 from the germline V gene are SEHNR and FQNEAQ (reference sequence).

J is TRBJ1-3 and V is TRBV7-6, with 7 bases matching TRBD1. The CDR3 loop spans 16 amino acids. The V and J ends lost 5 bases and 3 bases, in that order; junction bases with no gene match: 10. Germline values: CDR1 SGHVS, CDR2 FNYEAQ. The CDR3 loop is CASSNHRRQGGNTIYF. The DNA of the CDR3 is TGTGCCAGCAGCAACCACCGAAGACAGGGTGGAAACACCATATATTTT.

The chain joins TRBV12-3 or TRBV12-4 to TRBJ2-7, with D unclear. V lost 5 bases and J 3 bases, leaving 5 bases between the germline ends. The CDR3 length is 11 residues. CDR3 sequence (DNA): TGTGCCAGCAGTCCCAGCTACGAGCAGTACTTC. It yields the protein CASSPSYEQYF.

The gene calls are TRBV20-1 and TRBJ2-1; D remains ambiguous. The ends were cut back, 6 bases at V and 4 bases at J, with 4 bases in the middle. This CDR3 spans 10 amino acids. Germline-derived CDR1 and CDR2 are DFQATT and SNEGSKA (reference sequence). Here the CDR3 DNA reads TGCAGTGCACCATACAATGAGCAGTTCTTC. Its protein is CSAPYNEQFF.